This T cell receptor (beta chain) was retrieved from a study of shared clonotypes between healthy human individuals. Germline V lookup: CDR1 SNHLY, CDR2 FYNNEI. The ends were cut back, 2 bases at V and 8 bases at J, with 12 bases in the middle. The CDR3 contains 13 residues. Generated by immunoSEQ multiplex PCR, the TCRdb table keeps only in-frame clones and is missing some. This table holds about 1 million clones, 70% to 80% found once. Specimen: memory CD4+ T cells from PBMCs. Subset indicated: CD45RA-negative fraction. The V call is TRBV2, the J call TRBJ1-2, with no clear D. This receptor was obtained from a young man in good health. Some clones in this sample may be carry-over from other donors' samples. CDR3 region: CASSEYTIYGYTF. DNA of the CDR3: TGTGCCAGCAGTGAATACACCATCTACGGCTACACCTTC.